These 12 T cell receptor beta chains originate from one sample sequenced in a study of spatial heterogeneity in lung cancer. General study results and limits: Counts of expanded alpha and beta TCRs within tumors tracked the tumor nonsynonymous mutation count.

Time point meaning: sample taken at primary tumor resection. No cognate antigen is known for these TCRs. MiXCR, run by TCRdb on the 5' RACE reads, gives a single entry per CDR3 protein. The data show over 6,000 distinct CDR3 sequences, 1% to 1.5% seen once. The source was lung tumor tissue, collected at surgery. Receptors were obtained from a male donor with early-stage non-small cell lung cancer.

This clonotype rates as medium-sized. The rearrangement uses TRBV10-3 and TRBJ1-3, with D perhaps TRBD1 (5 bases). This CDR3 spans 16 amino acids. Germline V gene lookup returns CDR1 ENHRY and CDR2 SYGVKD. The V and J ends lost 3 bases and 2 bases respectively, with 14 bases between them. The CDR3 DNA reads TGTGCCATCAGTGAAAGGGGAGGAAAAGCTGGAAACACCATATATTTT. It is translated as CAISERGGKAGNTIYF.

Many counts were recorded for this clonotype. The chain recombines TRBV5-1 with TRBJ1-5, with a possible D match to TRBD1 (5 bases). Trimming left V 0 bases short and J 5 bases short, with 9 bases between. Per the germline V gene, CDR1 is SGHRS and CDR2 is YFSETQ. This CDR3 contains 14 residues. CDR3 in amino acids: CASSLASGDQPQHF. The CDR3 nucleotides read TGCGCCAGCAGCTTGGCGTCGGGGGATCAGCCCCAGCATTTT.

By sample share, this clonotype is medium-sized. The chain is built from TRBV30 and TRBJ1-1; 8 positions agree with TRBD1. CDR1 and CDR2 from the germline V gene are GTSNPN and SVGIG (reference sequence). Trimming took 3 bases from V and 5 from J; bases not matched to a gene: 5. This CDR3 contains 13 residues. The CDR3 loop is CAWSQGARTEAFF. In DNA form, the CDR3 reads TGTGCCTGGAGCCAGGGGGCGCGAACTGAAGCTTTCTTT.

This clonotype turned up a few times. This may arise from a read error, as a much more abundant clone is one base away. The chain couples TRBV6-5 to TRBJ2-2; D remains ambiguous. Germline loops: CDR1 MNHEY, CDR2 SVGAGI. This CDR3 has 13 amino acids. The V and J ends lost 11 bases and 5 bases respectively, with 15 bases between them. CDR3 sequence: CAVHQERTGELFF. For the CDR3, the DNA is TGTGCCGTCCATCAGGAACGTACCGGGGAGCTGTTTTTT.

This clonotype appeared many times. The V gene is TRBV19, the J gene TRBJ2-1; no clear D. V gave up 5 bases and J gave up 0 bases, with 5 bases separating them. CDR1 and CDR2 from the germline V gene are LNHDA and SQIVND (reference sequence). The length of the CDR3 is 13 residues. CDR3: CASSGHSYNEQFF. Here the CDR3 DNA reads TGTGCCAGTAGTGGGCACTCCTACAATGAGCAGTTCTTC.

Within the sample, this clonotype is medium-sized. The rearrangement joins TRBV5-4 to TRBJ2-5; D not resolved. The length of the CDR3 is 14 residues. V lost 0 bases and J lost 5, with 11 bases in between. Germline CDR1 SGHNT, CDR2 YYREEE (reference sequence). CDR3 loop: CASSLERSGETQYF. The CDR3 nucleotides read TGTGCCAGCAGCTTGGAACGATCCGGGGAGACCCAGTACTTC. Complete variable domain (other parts from reference TRBV5-4 and TRBJ2-5): ETGVTQSPTHLIKTRGQQVTLRCSSQSGHNTVSWYQQALGQGPQFIFQYYREEENGRGNFPPRFSGLQFPNYSSELNVNALELDDSALYLCASSLERSGETQYFGPGTRLLVL.

At least ten counts were recorded for this clonotype. Here the CDR3 reads CASSLDGGYTEAFF. Written as DNA, the CDR3 is TGTGCCAGCAGCTTAGACGGGGGCTACACTGAAGCTTTCTTT. The V call is TRBV7-9, the J call TRBJ1-1; D perhaps matches TRBD1 (6 bases). CDR1 is SEHNR and CDR2 is FQNEAQ in the germline V gene (reference sequence). The V end lost 1 base, the J end lost 3 bases, and 9 bases lay between the germline ends. The CDR3 has 14 residues.

This clonotype is classed as medium-sized (0.01 to 0.1%). This chain links TRBV7-9 with TRBJ1-3; 7 bases line up with TRBD1. CDR3 length: 17 amino acids. Germline lookup yields CDR1 SEHNR and CDR2 FQNEAQ (reference sequence). Unmatched junction bases numbered 10, after V lost 5 bases and J lost 0 bases. The CDR3 loop is CASSPGTVRFSGNTIYF. The CDR3, as DNA: TGTGCCAGCAGCCCCGGGACAGTACGTTTCTCTGGAAACACCATATATTTT. The full variable domain, rest sourced from reference TRBV7-9 and TRBJ1-3, is DTGVSQNPRHKITKRGQNVTFRCDPISEHNRLYWYRQTLGQGPEFLTYFQNEAQLEKSRLLSDRFSAERPKGSFSTLEIQRTEQGDSAMYLCASSPGTVRFSGNTIYFGEGSWLTVV.

Ten or more counts support this clonotype. V usage is TRBV7-9 and J usage is TRBJ2-3; the D call may be TRBD1 or TRBD2 (6 bases each). Germline V gene data show CDR1 as SEHNR and CDR2 as FQNEAQ (reference sequence). This CDR3 spans 15 amino acids. Trimming pared 5 bases from V and 0 bases from J, leaving 12 bases between. The CDR3 loop is CASSPPGASTDTQYF. The CDR3 DNA follows: TGTGCCAGCAGCCCGCCGGGGGCTAGCACAGATACGCAGTATTTT.

This clonotype was detected ten times or more. The chain joins TRBV18 to TRBJ1-1; 10 bases line up with TRBD1. With V trimmed by 3 bases and J by 5 bases, 9 bases remained unmatched. Germline V lookup: CDR1 KGHSH, CDR2 LQKENI. This CDR3 has 16 residues. CDR3 protein: CASSPSVDRGPTEAFF. As DNA, the CDR3 is TGTGCCAGCTCACCGTCCGTTGACAGGGGGCCGACTGAAGCTTTCTTT.

This clonotype was seen many times. The chain combines TRBV6-6 with TRBJ2-1; the D is unclear. Trimming removed 2 bases at V and 0 bases at J, with 17 bases between. Germline V lookup: CDR1 MNHNY, CDR2 SVGAGI (reference sequence). The CDR3 is 18 residues long. CDR3 DNA: TGTGCCAGCAGTTACCCTCGAGTAGAGTTAAGCTCCTACAATGAGCAGTTCTTC. Translation gives CASSYPRVELSSYNEQFF.

By share of the sample, this clonotype is medium-sized. The V call is TRBV20-1, the J call TRBJ2-5, with 11 bases fitting TRBD1. In germline, CDR1 is DFQATT, CDR2 SNEGSKA (reference sequence). V was pared by 0 bases and J by 4 bases, with 7 bases of the junction left unmatched. The CDR3 consists of 16 residues. For the CDR3, the DNA is TGCAGTGCTAGAGACCCGGGACAGGGGGTAGGAGAGACCCAGTACTTC. Its protein is CSARDPGQGVGETQYF.